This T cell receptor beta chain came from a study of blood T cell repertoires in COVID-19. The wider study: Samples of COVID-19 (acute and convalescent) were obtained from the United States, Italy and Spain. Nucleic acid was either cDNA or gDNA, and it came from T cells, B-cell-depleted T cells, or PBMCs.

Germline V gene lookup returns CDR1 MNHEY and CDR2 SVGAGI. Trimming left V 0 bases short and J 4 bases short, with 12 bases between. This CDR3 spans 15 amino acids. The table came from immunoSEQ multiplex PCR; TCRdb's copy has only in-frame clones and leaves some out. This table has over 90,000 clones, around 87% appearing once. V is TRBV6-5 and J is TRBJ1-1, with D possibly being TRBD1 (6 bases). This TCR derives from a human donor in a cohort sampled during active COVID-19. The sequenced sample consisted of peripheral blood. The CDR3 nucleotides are TGTGCCAGCAGTTACTCTCAGGGGAGAGGCACTGAAGCTTTCTTT. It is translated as CASSYSQGRGTEAFF.